This T cell receptor (beta chain) was profiled in a study of T cells after yellow fever vaccination. Whole-study findings and limits: When the response was secondary, it was weaker but reached its peak faster, day 5 versus 15. Abundant bulk-population clonotypes could contaminate the FACS-sorted repertoires.

Of note for this clonotype: Its antigen is not known.

V was pared by 3 bases and J by 3 bases, with 3 bases between. The CDR3 has 11 residues. Germline CDR1 and CDR2: DFQATT and SNEGSKA (reference sequence). One entry per CDR3 protein results from TCRdb running MiXCR on the 5' RACE reads. The sample includes around 100,000 distinct CDR3 sequences, 7% to 8.5% of them seen just once. Source: CD8+ T cells sorted from PBMCs, taken 45 days after the yellow fever booster vaccination. The receptor comes from a man aged 25 to 40 who received the YFV17D yellow fever vaccine. V usage is TRBV20-1 and J usage is TRBJ2-1; D not certain. The CDR3 is CSASHYNEQFF. The CDR3 DNA sequence: TGCAGTGCTAGCCACTACAATGAGCAGTTCTTC.